Listed here are 24 T cell receptor beta chains from one sample, sequenced in a study of Graves' ophthalmopathy and Graves' hyperthyroidism. CDR3 regions of TCR beta were amplified from RNA transcripts. RT-PCR was first run with HTBI primers, then multiplex PCR in a second round. Using its own MiXCR run on the multiplex PCR reads, TCRdb lists one record per CDR3 protein. In the table there are about 420,000 distinct CDR3 sequences, around 21% of which are singletons. Sample: peripheral blood. These receptors were obtained from a woman aged 18-29 years with stable Graves' hyperthyroidism.

This clonotype was observed many times. The rearrangement links TRBV4-1 to TRBJ1-1, with TRBD1 identical over 8 bases. Unmatched junction bases numbered 11, after V lost 3 bases and J lost 5 bases. The CDR3 spans 16 residues. Germline V gene data show CDR1 as MGHRA and CDR2 as YSYEKL. CDR3 protein: CASSHVIQGARTEAFF. The CDR3 coding sequence is TGCGCCAGCAGCCACGTCATTCAGGGGGCGCGGACTGAAGCTTTCTTT.

This clonotype has ten or more counts. The chain combines TRBV20-1 with TRBJ1-1; perhaps TRBD1 as D (6 bases). Germline CDR1 is DFQATT and CDR2 is SNEGSKA (reference sequence). This CDR3 is 13 amino acids long. V shed 3 bases and J shed 2 bases, with 10 bases lying between them. The CDR3 here is CSARQDSNTEAFF. The CDR3 DNA follows: TGCAGTGCTAGGCAGGACAGCAACACTGAAGCTTTCTTT.

This clonotype has just one count. The CDR3 nucleotides are TGTGCCAGCAGTGGGGGCCTACCCTACGAGCAGTACTTC. It yields the protein CASSGGLPYEQYF. The chain combines TRBV28 with TRBJ2-7, with D possibly matching TRBD1 (6 bases). The germline V gene encodes CDR1 MDHEN and CDR2 SYDVKM. The CDR3 is made up of 13 amino acids. V was pared by 5 bases and J by 2 bases, with 10 bases between. The full variable domain, with the rest looked up from reference TRBV28 and TRBJ2-7, is DVKVTQSSRYLVKRTGEKVFLECVQDMDHENMFWYRQDPGLGLRLIYFSYDVKMKEKGDIPEGYSVSREKKERFSLILESASTNQTSMYLCASSGGLPYEQYFGPGTRLTVT.

This chain's CDR3 is CASSFNRRKDQPQHF. The CDR3 nucleotides are TGTGCCAGCAGTTTTAACAGGCGAAAAGATCAGCCCCAGCATTTT. The chain uses TRBV6-5 and TRBJ1-5; the D gene is possibly TRBD1 (5 bases). Between the trimmed V and J ends, which lost 4 bases and 5 bases, there was a span of 15 bases. This CDR3 is built from 15 residues. Germline CDR1 is MNHEY and CDR2 is SVGAGI.

The rearrangement uses TRBV19 and TRBJ2-5; D possibly uses TRBD1 or TRBD2 (5 bases each). Deletions cut 7 bases from V and 5 bases from J, with 17 bases between. The CDR3 sequence is 14 residues long. The V gene's germline CDR1 is LNHDA and CDR2 SQIVND (reference sequence). The CDR3, as DNA: TGTGCCAGTAAGGATCCAGGGACGACGGAGACCCAGTACTTC. As protein: CASKDPGTTETQYF.

This clonotype has a count of ten or more. The chain joins TRBV7-3 to TRBJ1-1; a weak D match, TRBD1 (6 bases). Germline V gene data show CDR1 as SGHTA and CDR2 as FQGTGA. The CDR3 is 14 amino acids. Trimming removed 1 base at V and 14 bases at J, with 20 bases between. CDR3 loop: CASSLNGGRTTLFF. The CDR3 coding sequence is TGTGCCAGCAGCTTAAATGGGGGGCGTACGACATTATTCTTT. The full variable domain, rest sourced from reference TRBV7-3 and TRBJ1-1, is GAGVSQTPSNKVTEKGKYVELRCDPISGHTALYWYRQSLGQGPEFLIYFQGTGAADDSGLPNDRFFAVRPEGSVSTLKIQRTERGDSAVYLCASSLNGGRTTLFFGQGTRLTVV.

The chain recombines TRBV6-1 with TRBJ1-5, with D perhaps TRBD1 (5 bases). Germline V CDR1 and CDR2: MNHNS, SASEGT. CDR3 length equals 13 residues. V lost 8 bases, J lost 6 bases, and 14 bases lay in between. The CDR3 region has the DNA TGTGCCAGCCAGGGATCCCTCGGTCAGCCCCAGCATTTT. Residues: CASQGSLGQPQHF.

This clonotype was observed at least ten times. The chain uses TRBV20-1 and TRBJ1-1; D uncertain. CDR3 length equals 11 residues. Between the trimmed V and J ends, which lost 5 bases and 2 bases, there was a span of 6 bases. CDR1 is DFQATT, CDR2 SNEGSKA, per germline (reference sequence). The CDR3 spells CSAERNTEAFF. The CDR3 DNA reads TGCAGTGCTGAACGTAACACTGAAGCTTTCTTT.

This clonotype appeared many times. The chain carries TRBV6-1 and TRBJ2-5; D remains unclear. The germline V gene has CDR1 MNHNS and CDR2 SASEGT. V was clipped by 7 bases and J by 3 bases, with 12 bases between them. This CDR3 has 13 residues. The CDR3 nucleotides are TGTGCCAGCAAAAGAGATTACAAAGAGACCCAGTACTTC. It encodes CASKRDYKETQYF.

This clonotype appeared many times. The chain carries TRBV28 and TRBJ2-7, with 10 bases fitting TRBD2. The germline V gene encodes CDR1 MDHEN and CDR2 SYDVKM. V dropped 4 bases and J dropped 2; count of bases not matched to a gene: 8. The length of the CDR3 is 16 residues. Written as DNA, the CDR3 is TGTGCCAGCAGTTCGCCTAAGCGGGAGGGCCCCTACGAGCAGTACTTC. Protein product: CASSSPKREGPYEQYF.

This clonotype was observed at least ten times. The rearrangement links TRBV29-1 to TRBJ2-2; a weak D match, TRBD1 (6 bases). CDR1 is SQVTM, CDR2 ANQGSEA, per germline. Trimming took off 6 bases at V and 6 bases at J, with 14 bases between the two ends. This CDR3 contains 13 residues. The CDR3 is CSVQGGEAGELFF. The CDR3 DNA follows: TGCAGCGTACAGGGTGGCGAGGCCGGGGAGCTGTTTTTT.

This clonotype was recorded many times. This rearrangement joins TRBV7-8 to TRBJ2-5; the D gene is possibly TRBD1 (6 bases). V lost 4 bases to trimming and J lost 2 bases, with 17 bases between them. The germline V gene has CDR1 SGHVS and CDR2 FQNEAQ. This CDR3 spans 16 amino acids. The CDR3 coding sequence is TGTGCCAGCAGCTCAGTATACAGGGTTCTACAAGAGACCCAGTACTTC. Its translation is CASSSVYRVLQETQYF.

About this clonotype itself: Just one base apart from a much larger clone, this may be a read error. The conserved final phenylalanine or tryptophan is absent from the CDR3, which likely points to a read error. This chain links TRBV12-3 or TRBV12-4 with TRBJ1-1, with a possible D match to TRBD1 (5 bases). CDR3 length equals 14 residues. V was trimmed by 5 bases and J by 6 bases, leaving 16 bases between them. The CDR3 DNA sequence: TGTGCCAGCAGTCCCCTTAGCAGGGTCTCTGAAGCTTTCTCT. It encodes CASSPLSRVSEAFS.

This clonotype was counted ten times or more. V is TRBV5-1 and J is TRBJ1-6, with D perhaps matching TRBD1 (5 bases). The CDR3 has 16 residues. The V gene lost 4 bases and the J gene lost 2 bases, with 13 bases spanning the gap. CDR1 is SGHRS, CDR2 YFSETQ, per germline. This CDR3 reads CASSPATDTYNSPLHF. CDR3 DNA: TGCGCCAGCAGCCCCGCGACAGATACCTATAATTCACCCCTCCACTTT.

This clonotype was counted many times. V is TRBV5-1 and J is TRBJ2-7; TRBD1 might be the D (6 bases). The V and J ends lost 4 bases and 5 bases respectively, with 16 bases between them. CDR3 length: 14 residues. Germline loops: CDR1 SGHRS, CDR2 YFSETQ. CDR3 sequence reads: CASSPTAGANEQYF. In DNA form, the CDR3 reads TGCGCCAGCAGCCCCACCGCAGGGGCCAACGAGCAGTACTTC.

This clonotype appeared many times. V usage is TRBV6-5 and J usage is TRBJ1-5; D remains unclear. Trimming took off 0 bases at V and 2 bases at J, with 8 bases between the two ends. The CDR3 totals 15 residues. CDR1 and CDR2 from the germline V gene are MNHEY and SVGAGI. DNA for the CDR3: TGTGCCAGCAGTTACTCGACCGTTGGCAATCAGCCCCAGCATTTT. Protein: CASSYSTVGNQPQHF.

This clonotype has a count of ten or more. The chain employs TRBV28 and TRBJ2-5; D may be TRBD1 (6 bases). The length of the CDR3 is 14 residues. The V gene lost 5 bases and the J gene lost 5 bases, with 15 bases spanning the gap. Germline V lookup: CDR1 MDHEN, CDR2 SYDVKM. The CDR3 DNA is TGTGCCAGCAGTCCACCAGGGGAGTGGGAGACCCAGTACTTC. As protein: CASSPPGEWETQYF.

In its sample, this clonotype was seen many times. V is TRBV5-1 and J is TRBJ1-2; no firm D call. Trimming cost V 0 bases and J 3 bases, with 9 bases left between them. There are 14 residues in the CDR3. Germline V gene lookup returns CDR1 SGHRS and CDR2 YFSETQ. CDR3 DNA sequence: TGCGCCAGCAGCTTGGGGGTTGGTGACTATGGCTACACCTTC. Protein sequence: CASSLGVGDYGYTF.

This chain connects TRBV12-3 or TRBV12-4 to TRBJ1-1; a possible D gene is TRBD1 (5 bases). There are 14 residues in the CDR3. Trimming took 5 bases from V and 4 from J, leaving 14 bases between them. CDR3 sequence (DNA): TGTGCCAGCAGTCCCGGGACCCATCTCACTGAAGCTTTCTTT. This encodes CASSPGTHLTEAFF.

The table lists this clonotype with many counts. The chain carries TRBV6-1 and TRBJ2-5; D ambiguous. Looked up from germline, CDR1 is MNHNS and CDR2 is SASEGT. The V end was cut by 0 bases, the J end by 5 bases, with 7 bases between. CDR3 length equals 13 residues. CDR3 DNA: TGTGCCAGCAGTGAAGCTCCTGCGGAGACCCAGTACTTC. Translating gives CASSEAPAETQYF.

This clonotype was counted many times. This chain joins TRBV11-2 and TRBJ1-1; D is uncertain. This CDR3 has 16 residues. Germline-derived CDR1 and CDR2 are SGHAT and FQNNGV. V was clipped by 3 bases and J by 1 base, with 15 bases between them. CDR3 nucleotide sequence: TGTGCCAGCAGCTTTCCACCCGCGAGGGCGAACACTGAAGCTTTCTTT. Protein sequence: CASSFPPARANTEAFF.

This clonotype was counted ten times or more. This chain connects TRBV20-1 to TRBJ1-1; D unresolved. Germline CDR1 and CDR2: DFQATT and SNEGSKA (reference sequence). There are 12 residues in the CDR3. The V end lost 4 bases, the J end lost 8 bases, and 14 bases lay between the germline ends. The CDR3 DNA is TGCAGTGCTATATTCGGGCCTAGGGAAGCTTTCTTT. Translating gives CSAIFGPREAFF.

The chain couples TRBV12-3 or TRBV12-4 to TRBJ2-7; D ambiguous. Deletions cut 8 bases from V and 7 bases from J, with 15 bases between. The CDR3 runs to 12 residues. As DNA, the CDR3 is TGTGCCAGCGGGCCTCGTTTTCTAGAGCAGTACTTC. Protein: CASGPRFLEQYF.

The gene calls are TRBV7-9 and TRBJ1-5, with D hard to call. This CDR3 region has 14 residues. V lost 5 bases, J lost 5 bases, and 13 bases lay in between. Per germline, CDR1 SEHNR and CDR2 FQNEAQ (reference sequence). CDR3: CASSPVQVDQPQHF. CDR3 sequence (DNA): TGTGCCAGCAGCCCTGTACAAGTAGATCAGCCCCAGCATTTT.